The clone carrying this TCR beta chain was detected many times. The antigen is undetermined. The data derive from a study of human T cells and chemical hapten exposure. For the study at large: Mostly female patients had alopecia areata, totalis or universalis.

Time point described: patch test 2, 6 weeks after DPC sensitization. This sample's treatment: therapeutic diphenylcyclopropenone sensitization with weekly scalp DPC. TCRdb re-derived calls from the RACE reads in MiXCR, one entry per CDR3 protein. The top ten clones hold 3% to 4% of a sample with around 99,000 distinct CDR3 sequences, about a tenth of them seen once. Findings and limits, study-wide: Sensitization with DPC brought no change to TCRs above 1 in 1000 in frequency. In comparison with controls, expanded TCRs gave rise to a significantly larger number of large CDR3 similarity clusters.

This TCR was recovered from a woman between 40 and 55 years old with alopecia areata. Some clones in this sample may be carry-over from other donors' samples. The sequencing used whole blood, collected in connection with sensitization to the hapten diphenylcyclopropenone (DPC).

Here the CDR3 DNA reads TGTGCCACCAGTGATCCTTCTCGGTTTATGAATCAGCCCCAGCATTTT. Its protein product is CATSDPSRFMNQPQHF. The J gene is TRBJ1-5, the V gene TRBV24-1; D remains unclear. Per germline, CDR1 KGHDR and CDR2 SFDVKD. Trimming took off 3 bases at V and 4 bases at J, with 15 bases between the two ends. The length of the CDR3 is 16 residues.